This T cell receptor (beta chain) was sequenced in a study of CD8+ T cells in alopecia areata. Those with alopecia areata gave lesional scalp punch biopsies and peripheral blood. This clone has only a few counts. Extraction of RNA preceded its reverse transcription into cDNA, which served as the sequencing template. Assay: immunoSEQ multiplex PCR; the TCRdb copy retains only in-frame clones and omits some. The sample shows about 140,000 clones, 51% of them seen only once. V lost 10 bases and J lost 4; bases outside the gene matches: 5. Germline V gene data show CDR1 as WSHSY and CDR2 as SAAADI. The CDR3 sequence is 12 residues long.

This TCR derives from a human donor with alopecia areata. The input for sequencing was CD4+ T cells sorted from blood, taken at week 0. The chain is built from TRBV10-2 and TRBJ1-1, with TRBD1 matching over 8 bases. CDR3 residues: CATSQGATEAFF. The CDR3 DNA reads as TGCGCCACTTCGCAGGGGGCCACTGAAGCTTTCTTT.